The clone carrying this TCR beta chain has more than one count but fewer than ten. Antigen unknown. This entry is derived from a study of cytomegalovirus exposure and HLA in healthy donors. Overall study results and limits: Sequencing depth roughly uniform across donors was assumed in presence/absence analyses. Rarity held for most TCR sequences, but there were some public TCRs that occurred in many donors.

The germline gives CDR1 LNHNV, CDR2 YYDKDF (reference sequence). CDR3 length: 13 residues. With V trimmed by 7 bases and J by 5 bases, 4 bases remained unmatched. Though probably carrying unrecorded immune exposures, donors were nominally healthy at sampling. The PCR made use of 60 Vbeta and 13 Jbeta primers. Sequencing was performed with immunoSEQ multiplex PCR; in TCRdb, only in-frame clones are kept and a portion is missing. The sample includes approximately 190,000 clones, roughly 81% of them seen just once. V gene TRBV15 combines with J gene TRBJ1-4; TRBD1 matches 7 bases. The sequenced material came from PBMCs. This receptor was identified in a woman aged 25 to 39 in good health and CMV-seropositive. The CDR3 DNA follows: TGTGCCACCAAGAACAGGGGAAATGAAAAACTGTTTTTT. Residues: CATKNRGNEKLFF.